A single sample gave rise to the 16 T cell receptor beta chains below, sequenced in a study of OX40 agonist ivuxolimab in advanced cancers. TCRdb keeps only in-frame clones here, not all; method: immunoSEQ multiplex PCR. The sample comprises around 150,000 clones, 90% of which are singletons, and roughly 1.1% rests with the top ten. The sample consisted of CD4+ or CD8+ T cells sorted from blood, taken in a trial of the OX40 agonist ivuxolimab. Every receptor here comes from an adult with an advanced solid tumor such as melanoma, head and neck, liver or kidney cancer.

V gene TRBV6-1 combines with J gene TRBJ1-2, with D unresolved. Germline V gene sequence: CDR1 MNHNS, CDR2 SASEGT. The CDR3 runs 15 residues. Between the trimmed V and J ends, which lost 1 base and 1 base, there was a span of 10 bases. The CDR3 sequence: CASSEGPAINYGYTF. In nucleotides, the CDR3 is TGTGCCAGCAGTGAAGGACCGGCTATTAACTATGGCTACACCTTC.

The genes are TRBV5-5 and TRBJ2-7; the match to TRBD1 covers 9 bases. This CDR3 comprises 15 residues. Germline lookup yields CDR1 SGHKS and CDR2 YYEKEE (reference sequence). V lost 3 bases to trimming and J lost 6 bases; unmatched junction nucleotides: 10. The CDR3 sequence is CASSWADRGVGEQYF. Written as DNA, the CDR3 is TGTGCCAGCAGCTGGGCGGACAGGGGAGTTGGCGAGCAGTACTTC. Full variable domain (rest looked up from reference TRBV5-5 and TRBJ2-7): DAGVTQSPTHLIKTRGQQVTLRCSPISGHKSVSWYQQVLGQGPQFIFQYYEKEERGRGNFPDRFSARQFPNYSSELNVNALLLGDSALYLCASSWADRGVGEQYFGPGTRLTVT.

The rearrangement joins TRBV28 to TRBJ1-4, with D perhaps matching TRBD1 (6 bases). Trimming took off 5 bases at V and 7 bases at J, with 14 bases between the two ends. There are 14 residues in the CDR3. CDR1 is MDHEN, CDR2 SYDVKM, per germline. CDR3 DNA sequence: TGTGCCAGCAGTGCCGCAGGGGAAGGTGAAAAACTGTTTTTT. Protein product: CASSAAGEGEKLFF.

The gene calls are TRBV9 and TRBJ2-7; tentatively, D is TRBD1 (5 bases). Trimming removed 3 bases at V and 0 bases at J, with 10 bases between. Per the germline V gene, CDR1 is SGDLS and CDR2 is YYNGEE. This CDR3 is 14 amino acids long. The DNA for the CDR3 is TGTGCCAGCAGCGCTGACAGCTTCTCCTACGAGCAGTACTTC. Translation gives CASSADSFSYEQYF.

J is TRBJ2-3 and V is TRBV10-3; perhaps TRBD2 as D (6 bases). The CDR3 is made up of 16 amino acids. Trimming removed 3 bases at V and 4 bases at J, with 17 bases between. The germline V gene has CDR1 ENHRY and CDR2 SYGVKD. Here the CDR3 reads CAISENGAGLPDTQYF. The CDR3 DNA is TGTGCCATCAGTGAAAATGGGGCGGGATTGCCAGATACGCAGTATTTT.

This chain links TRBV29-1 with TRBJ2-1; either TRBD1 or TRBD2 may supply D (5 bases each). CDR1 is SQVTM and CDR2 is ANQGSEA in the germline V gene. The CDR3 has 11 amino acids. V dropped 7 bases and J dropped 9 bases, with 13 bases sitting between them. CDR3: CSAPGPGEQFF. CDR3 in DNA: TGCAGCGCTCCGGGACCGGGTGAGCAGTTCTTC.

The chain employs TRBV4-1 and TRBJ1-5; 9 bases are a match to TRBD1. This CDR3 region has 18 residues. Germline values: CDR1 MGHRA, CDR2 YSYEKL. The V segment lost 3 bases and the J segment 2 bases; nucleotides outside the gene matches: 11. Here the CDR3 DNA reads TGCGCCAGCAGCCATCCGACAGGGGGAAATGCCGGCAATCAGCCCCAGCATTTT. Protein: CASSHPTGGNAGNQPQHF.

This chain joins TRBV18 and TRBJ2-3, with D perhaps matching TRBD2 (5 bases). Trimming removed 8 bases from V and 0 bases from J, with 15 bases in between. The CDR3 has 15 residues. From germline, CDR1 is KGHSH and CDR2 LQKENI. In DNA, the CDR3 is TGTGCCAGCCGGAGAGCGGAGACTAGCACAGATACGCAGTATTTT. It is translated as CASRRAETSTDTQYF.

The V gene is TRBV19, the J gene TRBJ1-4; D gene uncertain. This CDR3 contains 12 residues. Germline loops: CDR1 LNHDA, CDR2 SQIVND (reference sequence). Trimming removed 6 bases from V and 8 bases from J, with 10 bases in between. The CDR3, as DNA: TGTGCCAGTAGGGCACGCCGGGAAAAACTGTTTTTT. Its translation: CASRARREKLFF.

V usage is TRBV19 and J usage is TRBJ1-3; D is undetermined. Trimming stripped 5 bases from V and 4 bases from J, with 15 bases between. This CDR3 has 15 residues. Germline CDR1 LNHDA, CDR2 SQIVND (reference sequence). DNA for the CDR3: TGTGCCAGTAGTCCGACGGAGATGGGAGGAAACACCATATATTTT. Protein product: CASSPTEMGGNTIYF.

This clone appeared a single time. The V gene is TRBV7-9, the J gene TRBJ2-7, with 7 bases matching TRBD2. The junction had 11 bases not matched to a gene; V was cut back by 7 bases and J by 5 bases. The CDR3 is made up of 14 amino acids. Germline V CDR1 and CDR2: SEHNR, FQNEAQ (reference sequence). CDR3 DNA sequence: TGTGCCAGCACCAACCCCGGGCGGGAGCACGAGCAGTACTTC. Its translation: CASTNPGREHEQYF.

A word on this clone: Germline is not matched at one junction end, which may reflect a read error. This chain links TRBV20-1 with TRBJ1-4, with D uncertain. The CDR3 spans 11 residues. Germline V lookup: CDR1 DFQATT, CDR2 SNEGSKA (reference sequence). The CDR3 sequence is CSARNTERLFF. In DNA, the CDR3 is TGCAGTGCTCGAAACACAGAAAGACTGTTTTTT.

The rearrangement links TRBV19 to TRBJ1-2; D may be TRBD1 (5 bases). The V end lost 6 bases, the J end lost 4 bases, and 9 bases lay between the germline ends. Germline V CDR1 and CDR2: LNHDA, SQIVND (reference sequence). The CDR3 is made up of 12 amino acids. CDR3 in amino acids: CASRTGAYGYTF. CDR3 nucleotide sequence: TGTGCCAGTAGAACCGGGGCCTATGGCTACACCTTC.

This clone is a singleton in its sample. The chain links TRBV7-9 to TRBJ2-5; a weak D match, TRBD1 (7 bases). CDR1 SEHNR and CDR2 FQNEAQ come from the germline V gene (reference sequence). Trimming took 1 base from V and 1 from J, leaving 19 bases between them. CDR3 size: 18 residues. The CDR3 DNA is TGTGCCAGCAGCTTAGTTCGGGTGACGGGGGACAGCCAAGAGACCCAGTACTTC. Protein product: CASSLVRVTGDSQETQYF. The full variable domain, with the rest looked up from reference TRBV7-9 and TRBJ2-5, is DTGVSQNPRHKITKRGQNVTFRCDPISEHNRLYWYRQTLGQGPEFLTYFQNEAQLEKSRLLSDRFSAERPKGSFSTLEIQRTEQGDSAMYLCASSLVRVTGDSQETQYFGPGTRLLVL.

The chain employs TRBV18 and TRBJ1-2; D gene unclear. The CDR3 is 12 amino acids. Germline lookup yields CDR1 KGHSH and CDR2 LQKENI. V shed 6 bases and J shed 2 bases, with 7 bases lying between them. The CDR3 DNA follows: TGTGCCAGCTCCCAGCTCAACTATGGCTACACCTTC. This gives the protein CASSQLNYGYTF.

The V gene is TRBV5-4, the J gene TRBJ2-2; 9 nucleotides agree with TRBD1. With 4 bases clipped from V and 5 bases from J, the junction kept 9 bases outside the gene matches. Germline CDR1 and CDR2: SGHNT and YYREEE (reference sequence). CDR3 length: 16 amino acids. This CDR3 reads CASSVGGQGWTGELFF. DNA for the CDR3: TGTGCCAGCAGCGTCGGAGGACAGGGGTGGACCGGGGAGCTGTTTTTT.